The present T cell receptor beta chain was sequenced within a study of blood T cell repertoires in COVID-19. Across the study: Sites in the United States, Italy and Spain provided acute and convalescent COVID-19 samples. Nucleic acid was either cDNA or gDNA, and it came from T cells, B-cell-depleted T cells, or PBMCs.

Methods used by the authors: Scientists estimated how many nucleated cells there were by amplifying reference gene primers. Sequencing was performed with immunoSEQ multiplex PCR; in TCRdb, only in-frame clones are kept and a portion is missing. From that table come the V and J calls and clone size; the DNA was used to work out D and trimming. The table lists 250,000 to 300,000 clones, 85% to 90% of them singletons. The sequence came from a man aged 18 to 29 with active or convalescent COVID-19. The sample consisted of peripheral blood.

The CDR3 DNA reads TGTGCCAGCAGGCGACTAGCGGACCTGTCGGAGACCCAGTACTTC. Translating it yields CASRRLADLSETQYF. The chain uses TRBV3-1 (or the pseudogene TRBV3-2) and TRBJ2-5; 9 bases are shared with TRBD2. The CDR3 length is 15 residues. The germline gives CDR1 LGHDT, CDR2 YNNKEL (reference sequence). The ends lost 6 bases at V and 5 bases at J; junction bases unmatched: 10.